This T cell receptor (beta chain) was retrieved from a study of T cells in Graves' hyperthyroidism and ophthalmopathy. This clonotype was picked up many times. The length of the CDR3 is 18 residues. V was pared by 5 bases and J by 4 bases, with 27 bases between. The germline V gene encodes CDR1 SGHTA and CDR2 FQGNSA. Source material for PBMCs was about 11 ml fresh peripheral blood. Regions amplified from RNA transcripts were the TCR beta CDR3 regions. TCR CDR3 regions were first amplified by RT-PCR with HTBI primers. TCRdb passed the multiplex PCR reads through MiXCR, listing each CDR3 protein once. Among around 390,000 distinct CDR3 sequences listed, roughly 14% were seen once.

The receptor's source is a woman aged 25 to 45 with Graves' ophthalmopathy. Material for sequencing was blood. The gene calls are TRBV7-2 and TRBJ2-7; TRBD1 might be the D (6 bases). The CDR3 coding sequence is TGTGCCAGCAGCCCACACCCCGCGACAGGCCGAAAGACTTACGAGCAGTACTTC. The encoded protein is CASSPHPATGRKTYEQYF.